This passage covers 26 T cell receptor beta chains from one sample sequenced in a study of shared clonotypes between healthy human individuals (dated by TCRdb to the early 2020s). Library preparation used the immunoSEQ multiplex PCR assay. TCRdb took this table from immuneACCESS and kept in-frame rearrangements with V and J called. Such tables lack part of the clones; where checked against another copy, unresolved V genes explain under half of the gap, and the rest is unexplained. This sample has about 680,000 clones in its table, and about 92% of those were observed once. About a quarter of the sample comes from the top ten. CD8 naive samples were CD45RO-negative cells positively selected for CCR7, giving a CD45RA+CCR7+ population that excluded TemRA cells. Sequencing was done on a sample of naive CD8+ T cells sorted from blood. The sample's cell subset or site, from its label and the paper: CD45RA+CCR7+. These receptors originate from a young man in good health.

The V gene is TRBV11-2, the J gene TRBJ2-7; D may be TRBD2 (6 bases). The CDR3 loop spans 15 amino acids. Deletions cut 3 bases from V and 5 bases from J, with 17 bases between. Germline V gene data show CDR1 as SGHAT and CDR2 as FQNNGV. CDR3 nucleotides: TGTGCCAGCAGCTTGACGGGACTCCCAGGTCACGAGCAGTACTTC. This translates into CASSLTGLPGHEQYF. The full variable domain, its missing parts supplied by reference TRBV11-2 and TRBJ2-7, is EAGVAQSPRYKIIEKRQSVAFWCNPISGHATLYWYQQILGQGPKLLIQFQNNGVVDDSQLPKDRFSAERLKGVDSTLKIQPAKLEDSAVYLCASSLTGLPGHEQYFGPGTRLTVT.

For this clone: At the DNA level, this CDR3 is encoded by other sequences in the same sample as well. V gene TRBV27 combines with J gene TRBJ2-7; 7 nucleotides line up with TRBD1. CDR3 size: 14 residues. Germline V gives CDR1 MNHEY, CDR2 SMNVEV (reference sequence). The V and J ends lost 3 bases and 2 bases, in that order; junction bases with no gene match: 4. In DNA form, the CDR3 reads TGTGCCAGCAGTTTCATGGACAGGACCTACGAGCAGTACTTC. Protein product: CASSFMDRTYEQYF.

The chain joins TRBV27 to TRBJ2-7; 7 bases match TRBD1. Germline loops: CDR1 MNHEY, CDR2 SMNVEV (reference sequence). CDR3 length: 15 residues. V was pared by 5 bases and J by 1 base, with 8 bases of the junction left unmatched. Here the CDR3 reads CASSTPGTDSYEQYF. CDR3 DNA sequence: TGTGCCAGCAGTACCCCCGGGACAGATTCCTACGAGCAGTACTTC.

V and J are TRBV7-9 and TRBJ1-4, with a possible D match to TRBD1 (6 bases). V gave up 1 base and J gave up 5 bases, with 17 bases separating them. The CDR3 loop spans 17 amino acids. The germline gives CDR1 SEHNR, CDR2 FQNEAQ (reference sequence). The CDR3 loop reads CASSLVERQEDNEKLFF. The CDR3 DNA reads TGTGCCAGCAGCTTAGTGGAGCGACAGGAGGACAATGAAAAACTGTTTTTT.

The CDR3 sequence is CSARDPPGQFF. For the CDR3, the DNA is TGCAGTGCTAGAGATCCCCCCGGGCAGTTCTTC. The J gene is TRBJ2-1, the V gene TRBV20-1; D is ambiguous. The CDR3 runs to 11 residues. The germline V gene encodes CDR1 DFQATT and CDR2 SNEGSKA (reference sequence). V was pared by 0 bases and J by 12 bases, with 9 bases between.

CDR3 in DNA: TGTGCCAGCAGCTTGGAGGGGGCGGATCAGCCCCAGCATTTT. Translation: CASSLEGADQPQHF. The chain is built from TRBV7-2 and TRBJ1-5; 7 bases are shared with TRBD1. This CDR3 contains 14 residues. Germline V gene data show CDR1 as SGHTA and CDR2 as FQGNSA. V gave up 3 bases and J gave up 5 bases; unmatched junction bases: 4.

The chain links TRBV27 to TRBJ2-7; tentative D call: TRBD2 (5 bases). This CDR3 is 15 amino acids long. Germline V CDR1 and CDR2: MNHEY, SMNVEV (reference sequence). Trimming shortened V by 6 bases and J by 0 bases, and 15 bases separated the two germline ends. CDR3 sequence: CASRTIISASYEQYF. The CDR3, as DNA: TGTGCCAGCAGGACTATCATCTCGGCCTCCTACGAGCAGTACTTC.

V is TRBV4-1 and J is TRBJ2-3; D unclear. CDR1 is MGHRA, CDR2 YSYEKL, per germline. CDR3 length equals 18 residues. With 0 bases removed from V and 6 bases from J, the gap between germline ends came to 22 bases. The CDR3 spells CASSQDSPGVVMSDTQYF. The CDR3 DNA sequence: TGCGCCAGCAGCCAAGATTCCCCCGGTGTGGTTATGTCGGATACGCAGTATTTT.

This chain links TRBV11-2 with TRBJ1-1; no definite D call. The germline V gene has CDR1 SGHAT and CDR2 FQNNGV. There are 11 residues in the CDR3. V was trimmed by 5 bases and J by 7 bases, leaving 8 bases between them. For the CDR3, the DNA is TGTGCCAGCAGCAAAGACCGTGAAGCTTTCTTT. Protein: CASSKDREAFF.

The J gene is TRBJ1-5, the V gene TRBV28; D gene uncertain. Trimming left V 5 bases short and J 10 bases short, with 15 bases between. There are 13 residues in the CDR3. CDR1 MDHEN and CDR2 SYDVKM come from the germline V gene. In DNA, the CDR3 is TGTGCCAGCAGTCAAGGGAGTTTCAGCCCCCAGCATTTT. Residues: CASSQGSFSPQHF.

Details on this clone: Different DNA sequences within this sample yield the same CDR3. J is TRBJ2-2 and V is TRBV4-1, with D hard to call. Germline V gene sequence: CDR1 MGHRA, CDR2 YSYEKL. This CDR3 spans 13 amino acids. With 1 base removed from V and 6 bases from J, the gap between germline ends came to 6 bases. The CDR3 protein is CASSQASAGELFF. CDR3 nucleotide sequence: TGCGCCAGCAGCCAAGCCTCAGCCGGGGAGCTGTTTTTT.

This clone appeared a single time. The chain carries TRBV7-6 and TRBJ2-3, with D possibly being TRBD2 (6 bases). V dropped 3 bases and J dropped 5 bases, with 12 bases sitting between them. CDR3 length equals 14 residues. The germline CDR1 and CDR2 sequences are SGHVS and FNYEAQ. The CDR3 is CASSFRRGEDTQYF. As DNA, the CDR3 is TGTGCCAGCAGCTTCAGGAGGGGTGAAGATACGCAGTATTTT.

The V gene is TRBV27, the J gene TRBJ2-1, with 9 bases matching TRBD2. The germline V gene has CDR1 MNHEY and CDR2 SMNVEV (reference sequence). The CDR3 consists of 14 residues. V lost 1 base, J lost 10 bases, and 5 bases stayed unmatched. The CDR3 region has the DNA TGTGCCAGCAGTTTATTGGCGGGAGGGGAGGAGCAGTTCTTC. Its translation: CASSLLAGGEEQFF.

V is TRBV25-1 and J is TRBJ2-2; D gene unclear. V lost 3 bases, J lost 4 bases, and 15 bases lay in between. Looked up from germline, CDR1 is MGHDK and CDR2 is SYGVNS. The CDR3 has 16 residues. DNA for the CDR3: TGTGCCAGCAGTGATTCGGCTAGTCTAATCACCGGGGAGCTGTTTTTT. This translates into CASSDSASLITGELFF.

This chain joins TRBV6-5 and TRBJ2-2; TRBD1 might be the D (8 bases). CDR1 is MNHEY and CDR2 is SVGAGI in the germline V gene. V lost 4 bases, J lost 6 bases, and 12 bases lay in between. The CDR3 runs to 14 residues. The CDR3 region has the DNA TGTGCCAGCAGTTGGACAGGGAGGGCCGGGGAGCTGTTTTTT. This sequence encodes CASSWTGRAGELFF.

V usage is TRBV7-9 and J usage is TRBJ2-1, with TRBD2 matching 8 bases. The CDR3 consists of 19 residues. Germline CDR1 is SEHNR and CDR2 is FQNEAQ (reference sequence). The trim removed 1 base at V and 0 bases at J, leaving 11 bases unmatched. CDR3 in DNA: TGTGCCAGCAGCTTAGGGCCGGGAGGGCCGACTCCCTCCTACAATGAGCAGTTCTTC. Translation: CASSLGPGGPTPSYNEQFF.

The chain uses TRBV19 and TRBJ1-1, with D perhaps matching TRBD1 (5 bases). V dropped 3 bases and J dropped 2 bases, with 13 bases sitting between them. Germline lookup yields CDR1 LNHDA and CDR2 SQIVND (reference sequence). The CDR3 spans 15 residues. The CDR3 coding sequence is TGTGCCAGTAGTATTTGGGGCACACTCAACACTGAAGCTTTCTTT. Its protein is CASSIWGTLNTEAFF.

This clone was seen only a few times. The chain carries TRBV7-9 and TRBJ1-1; 10 bases are a match to TRBD1. The trim removed 5 bases at V and 0 bases at J, leaving 9 bases unmatched. The V gene's germline CDR1 is SEHNR and CDR2 FQNEAQ (reference sequence). CDR3 length: 17 residues. Here the CDR3 DNA reads TGTGCCAGCAGCATAGTCCCGGGACAGGGGATGAACACTGAAGCTTTCTTT. Protein: CASSIVPGQGMNTEAFF. Supplemented by reference TRBV7-9 and TRBJ1-1, the full variable domain reads DTGVSQNPRHKITKRGQNVTFRCDPISEHNRLYWYRQTLGQGPEFLTYFQNEAQLEKSRLLSDRFSAERPKGSFSTLEIQRTEQGDSAMYLCASSIVPGQGMNTEAFFGQGTRLTVV.

V gene TRBV7-9 combines with J gene TRBJ2-3; weak D call: TRBD2 (5 bases). The CDR3 consists of 14 residues. The germline CDR1 and CDR2 sequences are SEHNR and FQNEAQ (reference sequence). V dropped 5 bases and J dropped 2 bases, with 11 bases sitting between them. CDR3 loop: CASSPERATDTQYF. As DNA, the CDR3 is TGTGCCAGCAGCCCGGAGAGGGCCACAGATACGCAGTATTTT.

The chain carries TRBV30 and TRBJ2-3; 7 bases map to TRBD2. With 0 bases clipped from V and 5 bases from J, the junction kept 8 bases outside the gene matches. CDR3 length: 15 residues. CDR1 is GTSNPN and CDR2 is SVGIG in the germline V gene (reference sequence). CDR3 region: CAWSVPGGLLDTQYF. The CDR3, as DNA: TGTGCCTGGAGTGTACCGGGAGGCCTCCTAGATACGCAGTATTTT.

The chain uses TRBV19 and TRBJ1-4; D perhaps matches TRBD1 (6 bases). Per germline, CDR1 LNHDA and CDR2 SQIVND (reference sequence). The V and J ends lost 3 bases and 4 bases respectively, with 15 bases between them. The CDR3 has 16 amino acids. CDR3 in amino acids: CASSIQAWTVNEKLFF. In DNA form, the CDR3 reads TGTGCCAGTAGTATCCAAGCCTGGACAGTTAATGAAAAACTGTTTTTT.

This clone was observed a single time. The gene calls are TRBV7-9 and TRBJ2-7; tentative D call: TRBD2 (6 bases). V shed 5 bases and J shed 5 bases, with 25 bases lying between them. Per germline, CDR1 SEHNR and CDR2 FQNEAQ (reference sequence). The CDR3 extends over 17 amino acids. CDR3 nucleotide sequence: TGTGCCAGCAGCAAACCCGGGAGAGGCAGGGCGAAGGACGAGCAGTACTTC. Translating it yields CASSKPGRGRAKDEQYF.

The chain recombines TRBV5-4 with TRBJ2-3, with 9 bases matching TRBD2. Per germline, CDR1 SGHNT and CDR2 YYREEE (reference sequence). The junction had 13 bases not matched to a gene; V was cut back by 4 bases and J by 4 bases. This CDR3 has 17 amino acids. CDR3 coding DNA: TGTGCCAGCAGCCCGATCGCGGGAGGGCGCCTCGCAGATACGCAGTATTTT. Translation: CASSPIAGGRLADTQYF.

The V gene is TRBV12-2, the J gene TRBJ2-3; the D call of TRBD2 is as the table states it, not checked on the DNA. TRBV12-2 is given as a pseudogene. The CDR3 is 15 amino acids. The CDR3 reads CASRPKAGEADTQYF. CDR3 bases: TGTGCAAGTCGCCCAAAAGCGGGAGAAGCAGATACGCAGTATTTT.

This clone was recorded a few times. The chain uses TRBV7-9 and TRBJ2-5, with D maybe TRBD1 (6 bases). V lost 5 bases and J lost 5, with 18 bases in between. This CDR3 spans 15 amino acids. The germline V gene has CDR1 SEHNR and CDR2 FQNEAQ (reference sequence). CDR3 DNA: TGTGCCAGCAGCGGGGGTGGTGGACAGCAGGAGACCCAGTACTTC. This gives the protein CASSGGGGQQETQYF.

This chain connects TRBV27 to TRBJ2-2; D might be TRBD1 (5 bases). Germline CDR1 and CDR2: MNHEY and SMNVEV (reference sequence). Trimming took 7 bases from V and 6 from J, leaving 15 bases between them. The CDR3 contains 14 residues. The CDR3 region has the DNA TGTGCCAGCACCAAAGGGGCATGGTCCGGGGAGCTGTTTTTT. It is translated as CASTKGAWSGELFF.